The sequence of this T cell receptor (beta chain) was determined in a study of identical twins. This clonotype occurred a few times. Per germline, CDR1 DFQATT and CDR2 SNEGSKA (reference sequence). The CDR3 contains 12 residues. V lost 6 bases to trimming and J lost 8 bases; unmatched junction nucleotides: 7. One entry per CDR3 protein results from TCRdb running MiXCR on the 5' RACE reads. This sample has some 570,000 distinct CDR3 sequences, with about 20% found just once. These data were also reused for a study on yellow fever vaccine responses in identical twins.

Sequenced material: CD4+ T cells sorted from blood. The chain employs TRBV20-1 and TRBJ2-1; TRBD1 matches at 7 bases. The source of this sequence is a woman between 18 and 30 years old in good health. CDR3 in amino acids: CSATRGGDEQFF. The CDR3 region has the DNA TGCAGTGCCACTCGAGGGGGCGATGAGCAGTTCTTC.